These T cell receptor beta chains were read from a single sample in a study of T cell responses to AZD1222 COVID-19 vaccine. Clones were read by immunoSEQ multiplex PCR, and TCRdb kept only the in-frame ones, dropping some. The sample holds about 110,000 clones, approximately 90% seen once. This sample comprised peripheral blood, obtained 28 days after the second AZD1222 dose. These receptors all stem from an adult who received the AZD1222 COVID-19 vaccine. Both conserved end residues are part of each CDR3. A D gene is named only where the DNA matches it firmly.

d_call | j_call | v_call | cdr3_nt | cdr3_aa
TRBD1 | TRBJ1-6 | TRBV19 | TGTGCCACTCGATGGGACAGGGCAGATAATTCACCCCTCCACTTT | CATRWDRADNSPLHF
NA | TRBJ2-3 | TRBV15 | TGTGCCACCAGCAGGGGGGACTTGAGAGAAGATACGCAGTATTTT | CATSRGDLREDTQYF
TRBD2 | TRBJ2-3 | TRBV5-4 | TGTGCCAGCAGCTTGGCCCTAGCGGGGGCGGATACGCAGTATTTT | CASSLALAGADTQYF
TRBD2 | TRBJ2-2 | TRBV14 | TGTGCCAGCAGCCAGGAGGGACTAGCCTATCTGAACACCGGGGAGCTGTTTTTT | CASSQEGLAYLNTGELFF
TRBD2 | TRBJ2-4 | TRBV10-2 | TGCGCCAGCAGTCCCGGTGCGGGGGACATTCAGTACTTC | CASSPGAGDIQYF
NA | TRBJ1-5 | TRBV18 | TGTGCCAGCTCTTACACACGGAATCAGCCCCAGCATTTT | CASSYTRNQPQHF
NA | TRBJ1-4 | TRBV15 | TGTGCCACCAGCAGAGGCAGGGATAATGAAAAACTGTTTTTT | CATSRGRDNEKLFF
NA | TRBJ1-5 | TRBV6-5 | TGTGCCAGCAGTTACTCGTACGAACAGAACAATCAGCCCCAGCATTTT | CASSYSYEQNNQPQHF
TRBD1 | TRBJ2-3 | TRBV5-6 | TGTGCCAGCAGCCCTGGACAGGGAAGCACAGATACGCAGTATTTT | CASSPGQGSTDTQYF
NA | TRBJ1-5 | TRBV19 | TGTGCCAGTAGTATCGGGACGGCTAGCAATCAGCCCCAGCATTTT | CASSIGTASNQPQHF
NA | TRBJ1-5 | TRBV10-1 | TGCGCCAGCAGTGACGGAACTAGCAATCAGCCCCAGCATTTT | CASSDGTSNQPQHF